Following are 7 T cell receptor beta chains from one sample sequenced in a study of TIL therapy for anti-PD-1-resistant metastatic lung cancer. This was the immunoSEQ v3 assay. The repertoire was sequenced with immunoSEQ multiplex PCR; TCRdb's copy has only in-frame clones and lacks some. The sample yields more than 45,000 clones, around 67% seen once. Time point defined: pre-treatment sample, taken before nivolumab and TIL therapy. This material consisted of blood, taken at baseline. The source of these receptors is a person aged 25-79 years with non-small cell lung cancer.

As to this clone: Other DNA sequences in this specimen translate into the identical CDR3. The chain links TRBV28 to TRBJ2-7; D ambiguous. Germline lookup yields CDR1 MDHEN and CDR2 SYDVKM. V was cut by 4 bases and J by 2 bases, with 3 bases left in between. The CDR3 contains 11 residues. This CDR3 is CASSSTYEQYF. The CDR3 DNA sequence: TGTGCCAGCAGTTCCACCTACGAGCAGTACTTC. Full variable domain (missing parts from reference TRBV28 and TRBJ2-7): DVKVTQSSRYLVKRTGEKVFLECVQDMDHENMFWYRQDPGLGLRLIYFSYDVKMKEKGDIPEGYSVSREKKERFSLILESASTNQTSMYLCASSSTYEQYFGPGTRLTVT.

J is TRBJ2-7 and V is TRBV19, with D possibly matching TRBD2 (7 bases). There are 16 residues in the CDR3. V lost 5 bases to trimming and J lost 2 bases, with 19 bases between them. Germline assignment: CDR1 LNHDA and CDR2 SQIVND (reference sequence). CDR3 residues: CASSPGGGAHAYEQYF. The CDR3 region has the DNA TGTGCCAGTAGTCCTGGGGGGGGCGCCCATGCCTACGAGCAGTACTTC.

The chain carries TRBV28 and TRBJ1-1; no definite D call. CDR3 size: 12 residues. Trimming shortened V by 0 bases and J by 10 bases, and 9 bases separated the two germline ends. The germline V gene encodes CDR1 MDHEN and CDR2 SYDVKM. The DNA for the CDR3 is TGTGCCAGCAGTTTATGGGGCCTTGTAGCTTTCTTT. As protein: CASSLWGLVAFF.

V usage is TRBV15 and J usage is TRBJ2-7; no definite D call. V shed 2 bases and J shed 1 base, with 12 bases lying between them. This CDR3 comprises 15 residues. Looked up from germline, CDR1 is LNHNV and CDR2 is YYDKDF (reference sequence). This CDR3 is CATSRPADGSYEQYF. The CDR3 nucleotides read TGTGCCACCAGCAGACCCGCGGACGGATCCTACGAGCAGTACTTC.

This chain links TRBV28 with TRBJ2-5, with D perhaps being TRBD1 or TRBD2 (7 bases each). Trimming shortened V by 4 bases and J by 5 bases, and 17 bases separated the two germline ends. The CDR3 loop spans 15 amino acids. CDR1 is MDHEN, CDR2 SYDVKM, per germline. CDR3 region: CASSSPGGAGETQYF. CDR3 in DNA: TGTGCCAGCAGTTCCCCAGGGGGGGCGGGGGAGACCCAGTACTTC. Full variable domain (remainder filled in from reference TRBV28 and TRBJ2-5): DVKVTQSSRYLVKRTGEKVFLECVQDMDHENMFWYRQDPGLGLRLIYFSYDVKMKEKGDIPEGYSVSREKKERFSLILESASTNQTSMYLCASSSPGGAGETQYFGPGTRLLVL.

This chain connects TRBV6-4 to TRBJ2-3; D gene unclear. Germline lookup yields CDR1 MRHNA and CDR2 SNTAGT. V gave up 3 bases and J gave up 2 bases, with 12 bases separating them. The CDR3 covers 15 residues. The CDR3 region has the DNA TGTGCCAGCAGTGAAGGGCACGACCACACAGATACGCAGTATTTT. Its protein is CASSEGHDHTDTQYF.

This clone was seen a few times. CDR3 nucleotide sequence: TGTGCCAGCAGCTTTGCAGAGAGCTCCTACGAGCAGTACTTC. This gives the protein CASSFAESSYEQYF. The J gene is TRBJ2-7, the V gene TRBV11-2; D gene uncertain. Germline loops: CDR1 SGHAT, CDR2 FQNNGV. V lost 3 bases and J 0 bases, leaving 9 bases between the germline ends. This CDR3 spans 14 amino acids.